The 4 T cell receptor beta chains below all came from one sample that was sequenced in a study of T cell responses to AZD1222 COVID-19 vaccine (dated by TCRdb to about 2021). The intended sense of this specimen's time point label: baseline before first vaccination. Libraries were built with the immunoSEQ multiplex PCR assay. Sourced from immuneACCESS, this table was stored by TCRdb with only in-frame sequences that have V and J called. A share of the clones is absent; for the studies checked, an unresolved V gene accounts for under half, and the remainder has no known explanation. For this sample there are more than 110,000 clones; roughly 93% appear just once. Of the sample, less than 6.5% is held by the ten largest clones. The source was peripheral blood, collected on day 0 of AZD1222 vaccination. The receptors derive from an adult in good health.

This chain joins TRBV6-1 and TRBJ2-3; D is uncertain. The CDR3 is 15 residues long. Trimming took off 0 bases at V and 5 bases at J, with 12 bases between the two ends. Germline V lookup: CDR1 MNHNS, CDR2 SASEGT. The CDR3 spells CASSEARLEVDTQYF. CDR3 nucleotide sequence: TGTGCCAGCAGTGAAGCTCGGCTAGAGGTAGATACGCAGTATTTT.

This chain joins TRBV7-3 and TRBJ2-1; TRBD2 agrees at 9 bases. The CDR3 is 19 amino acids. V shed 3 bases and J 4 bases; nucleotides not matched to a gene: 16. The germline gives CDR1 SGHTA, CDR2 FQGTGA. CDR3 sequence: CASSFGGVPGLAPYNEQFF. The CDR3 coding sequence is TGTGCCAGCAGCTTTGGTGGGGTCCCGGGACTAGCTCCGTACAATGAGCAGTTCTTC. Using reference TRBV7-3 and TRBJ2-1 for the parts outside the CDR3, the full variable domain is GAGVSQTPSNKVTEKGKYVELRCDPISGHTALYWYRQSLGQGPEFLIYFQGTGAADDSGLPNDRFFAVRPEGSVSTLKIQRTERGDSAVYLCASSFGGVPGLAPYNEQFFGPGTRLTVL.

In DNA, the CDR3 is TGTGCCATCAGTGAGTTCGACAGGGAGGGCGGCTACACCTTC. Translating it yields CAISEFDREGGYTF. This rearrangement joins TRBV10-3 to TRBJ1-2; 7 nucleotides align to TRBD1. The CDR3 totals 14 residues. V lost 1 base to trimming and J lost 8 bases; unmatched junction nucleotides: 7. Germline CDR1 is ENHRY and CDR2 is SYGVKD.

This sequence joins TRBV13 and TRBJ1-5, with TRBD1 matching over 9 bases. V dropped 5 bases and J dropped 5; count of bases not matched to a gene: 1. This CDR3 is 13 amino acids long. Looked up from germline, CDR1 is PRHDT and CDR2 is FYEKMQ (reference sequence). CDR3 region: CASSRDRDQPQHF. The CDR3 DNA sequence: TGTGCCAGCAGCCGGGACAGGGATCAGCCCCAGCATTTT.